The T cell receptor (beta chain) under discussion was sequenced for a study of T-cell reconstitution after alpha-beta-depleted transplantation in children (dated by TCRdb to about 2016). Study-level background: T-cell immune reconstitution after TCRalphabeta/CD19-depleted allogeneic hematopoietic cell transplantation in children was quantitatively tracked in the study by means of TCR repertoire profiling. The paper's findings and limits, for the study overall: In some patients, the high TCRbeta diversity seen at day 60 was put down to recipient T cells and intrathymic progenitors that had survived conditioning. Over the following months the frequencies of hyperexpanded clones went down, and after one year T-cell counts and TCRbeta diversity were mostly credited to newly produced T cells. Apparently early alphabetaT-cell count recovery about two months after transplant reportedly relied on only several hundred rapidly expanded clones derived from non-depleted graft cells.

Receptor libraries were prepared by PCR. TCRdb names Illumina HiSeq 2500 as the instrument used. TCR libraries were prepared with molecular barcoding, using unique molecular identifiers to normalize TCRbeta repertoire quantification. The public sequencing data were trimmed at Q25 with fastp and processed into clonotypes with MiXCR by TCRdb, which kept only in-frame beta chains. Identical CDR3 proteins give one entry, which carries the most common genes and DNA. The sample records about 420,000 distinct CDR3 sequences, under 20% of which are singletons. Over 25% of the sample lies in the top ten. This clonotype was seen a handful of times. The target of this receptor is not known. Base qualities were left out, and no much larger clone turns up one base away. In the paper's terms, the treatment or condition label means: allogeneic hematopoietic cell transplantation with graft depleted of TCRalphabeta T cells and CD19 B cells. The children who served as transplant recipients had been given grafts of TCRalphabeta/CD19-depleted allogeneic hematopoietic cells.

The sample was PBMCs, mostly from graft donor cells, taken 360 days after TCRalphabeta/CD19-depleted stem cell transplant. The clonotype was recovered from a boy less than two years old who had a stem cell transplant for Wiskott-Aldrich syndrome, so the T cells may come from the graft donor.

The bases are TGTGCCAGCAGCGCCCCACTAGCGGGAGGGCCGGATACGCAGTATTTT. Protein translation: CASSAPLAGGPDTQYF. The chain is assembled from TRBV9 and TRBJ2-3, with TRBD2 matching 13 junction bases. For CDR1 and CDR2, the germline V gene lists SGDLS and YYNGEE. Counted from cysteine to phenylalanine, this CDR3 has 16 amino acids. The retained sequence is limited to the CDR3, 48 bases, with the frame set at the first base. Unmatched junction bases come to 7, with V trimmed by 3 bases and J by 6 bases.